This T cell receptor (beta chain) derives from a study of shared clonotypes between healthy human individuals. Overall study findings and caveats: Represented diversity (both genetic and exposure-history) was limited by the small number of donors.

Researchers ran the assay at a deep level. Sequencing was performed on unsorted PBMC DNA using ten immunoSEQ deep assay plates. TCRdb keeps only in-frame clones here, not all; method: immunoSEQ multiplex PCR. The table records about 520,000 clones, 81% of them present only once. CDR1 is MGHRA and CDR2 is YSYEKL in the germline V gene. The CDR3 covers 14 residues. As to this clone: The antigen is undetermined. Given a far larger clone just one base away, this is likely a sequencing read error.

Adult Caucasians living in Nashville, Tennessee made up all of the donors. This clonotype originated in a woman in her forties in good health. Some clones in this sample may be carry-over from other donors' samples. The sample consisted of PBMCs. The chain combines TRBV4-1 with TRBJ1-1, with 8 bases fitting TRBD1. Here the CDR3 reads CARSQVDRGTEAFF. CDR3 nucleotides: TGCGCCCGCAGCCAAGTTGACAGGGGCACTGAAGCTTTCTTT.